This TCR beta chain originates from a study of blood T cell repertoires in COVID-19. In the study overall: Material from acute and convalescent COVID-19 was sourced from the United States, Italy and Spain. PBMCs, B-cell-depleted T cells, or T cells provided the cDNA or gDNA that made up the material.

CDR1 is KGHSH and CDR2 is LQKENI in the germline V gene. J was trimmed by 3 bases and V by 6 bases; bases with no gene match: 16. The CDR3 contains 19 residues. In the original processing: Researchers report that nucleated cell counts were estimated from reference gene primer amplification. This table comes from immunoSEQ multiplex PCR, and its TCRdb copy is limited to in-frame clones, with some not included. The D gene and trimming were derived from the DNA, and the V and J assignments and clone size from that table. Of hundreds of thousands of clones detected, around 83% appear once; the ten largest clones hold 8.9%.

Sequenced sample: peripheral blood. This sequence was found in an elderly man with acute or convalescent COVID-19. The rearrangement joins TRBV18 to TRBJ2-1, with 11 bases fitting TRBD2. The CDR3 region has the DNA TGTGCCAGCTCCCGGAGTATATGGGCTAGCGGGAGGAACTACAATGAGCAGTTCTTC. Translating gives CASSRSIWASGRNYNEQFF.